This T cell receptor (beta chain) came from a study of shared clonotypes between healthy human individuals. Each replicate PCR on the sorted subsets used about 0.2 ug DNA (about 30,000 T cell genomes). The data were produced by immunoSEQ multiplex PCR, yet TCRdb's version contains in-frame clones alone and is incomplete. Of roughly 680,000 clones in the sample, around 70% are singletons; the top ten hold more than 1.5%. All donors were healthy HIV-negative adults lacking recent acute infections or vaccinations. V lost 5 bases, J lost 6 bases, and 9 bases stayed unmatched. CDR1 is SGHTA and CDR2 is FQGTGA in the germline V gene. This CDR3 contains 15 residues.

V is TRBV7-3 and J is TRBJ2-1; 8 bases fit TRBD2. Sequenced input: memory CD4+ T cells sorted from blood. Subset: CD45RA-negative fraction. The source is a woman in her 30s in good health. The CDR3 nucleotides are TGTGCCAGCAGCCCAAGCGGGAGCCCCGCCAATGAGCAGTTCTTC. Translated: CASSPSGSPANEQFF.